The source of this T cell receptor beta chain is a study of shared T cell receptors in the human thymus. The CDR3 has 15 amino acids. V shed 0 bases and J shed 5 bases, with 11 bases lying between them. Per germline, CDR1 SGHDN and CDR2 FVKESK. TCRdb's table, derived via immunoSEQ multiplex PCR, lists solely in-frame clones and lacks some. The sample has hundreds of thousands of clones; around 87% are singletons. This same sample was also taken into another study, of human thymus T cells.

This TCR was recovered from a boy younger than two with a congenital heart defect. Input material: thymocytes. The chain is built from TRBV14 and TRBJ1-3; D uncertain. The CDR3 DNA reads TGTGCCAGCAGCCAAGACCTCCCGGGGAGAAACACCATATATTTT. It yields the protein CASSQDLPGRNTIYF.